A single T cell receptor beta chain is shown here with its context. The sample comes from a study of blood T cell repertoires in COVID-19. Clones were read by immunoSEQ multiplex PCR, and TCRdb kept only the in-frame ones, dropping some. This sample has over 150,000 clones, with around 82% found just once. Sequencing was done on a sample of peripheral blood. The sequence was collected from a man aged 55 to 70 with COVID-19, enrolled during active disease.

The CDR3 loop reads CASRIQGVHGYTF. CDR3 nucleotide sequence: TGTGCCAGCAGAATACAGGGGGTCCATGGCTACACCTTC. V and J are TRBV28 and TRBJ1-2; TRBD1 aligns across 8 bases. Germline-derived CDR1 and CDR2 are MDHEN and SYDVKM. The CDR3 spans 13 residues. The V and J ends lost 6 bases and 6 bases, in that order; junction bases with no gene match: 6.